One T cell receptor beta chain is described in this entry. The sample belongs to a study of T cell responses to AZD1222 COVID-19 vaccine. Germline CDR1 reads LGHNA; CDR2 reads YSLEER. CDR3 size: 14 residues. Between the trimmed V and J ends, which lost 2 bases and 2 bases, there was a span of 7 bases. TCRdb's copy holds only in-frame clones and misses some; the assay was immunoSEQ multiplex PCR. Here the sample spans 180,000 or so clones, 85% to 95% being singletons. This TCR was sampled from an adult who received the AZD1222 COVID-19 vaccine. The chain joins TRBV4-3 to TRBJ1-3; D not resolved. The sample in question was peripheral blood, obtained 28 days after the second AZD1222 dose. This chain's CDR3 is CASSQSGTGNTIYF. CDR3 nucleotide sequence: TGCGCCAGCAGCCAATCCGGGACTGGAAACACCATATATTTT.